The next 17 T cell receptor beta chains were all read from a single sample in a study of blood T cell repertoires in COVID-19. Method: immunoSEQ multiplex PCR; TCRdb's copy keeps in-frame clones and lacks some. The sample lists under 95,000 clones; more than 65% were seen once. The specimen was peripheral blood. Source of these receptors: a man between 45 and 60 years old with acute or convalescent COVID-19.

This clone was seen just once. V is TRBV11-2 and J is TRBJ2-7; 12 nucleotides agree with TRBD1. CDR3 size: 15 residues. Germline V gives CDR1 SGHAT, CDR2 FQNNGV. Germline trimming cut 5 bases from V and 2 bases from J; bases unmatched to any gene: 4. CDR3 sequence reads: CASSPGTGGTYEQYF. In DNA form, the CDR3 reads TGTGCCAGCAGCCCCGGGACAGGGGGCACCTACGAGCAGTACTTC.

This clone was found a few times. The rearrangement uses TRBV10-3 and TRBJ1-6; possibly TRBD1 for D (6 bases). Germline-derived CDR1 and CDR2 are ENHRY and SYGVKD. The CDR3 loop spans 15 amino acids. Trimming stripped 0 bases from V and 3 bases from J, with 6 bases between. Here the CDR3 reads CAISESGGYNSPLHF. The CDR3 region has the DNA TGTGCCATCAGTGAGTCAGGGGGCTATAATTCACCCCTCCACTTT.

This clone came up once. This chain uses TRBV27 with TRBJ2-7; 9 bases map to TRBD1. CDR3 length equals 17 residues. The ends lost 5 bases at V and 3 bases at J; junction bases unmatched: 14. Germline-derived CDR1 and CDR2 are MNHEY and SMNVEV (reference sequence). In nucleotides, the CDR3 is TGTGCCAGCAGTCCCGACCTAGGAGGGACAGGGTTCTACGAGCAGTACTTC. This gives the protein CASSPDLGGTGFYEQYF.

The V gene is TRBV5-6, the J gene TRBJ1-1; D is undetermined. The CDR3 extends over 13 amino acids. V was pared by 0 bases and J by 5 bases, with 8 bases between. CDR1 SGHDT and CDR2 YYEEEE come from the germline V gene. The chain's CDR3 is CASSLGTVTEAFF. The CDR3 DNA reads TGTGCCAGCAGCTTGGGAACGGTTACTGAAGCTTTCTTT.

This clone was counted once. This chain links TRBV7-2 with TRBJ2-7; D not certain. The germline gives CDR1 SGHTA, CDR2 FQGNSA. The CDR3 is 14 amino acids. V dropped 5 bases and J dropped 6 bases, with 17 bases sitting between them. The CDR3 protein is CASSQIDRTGEQYF. CDR3 sequence (DNA): TGTGCCAGCAGCCAAATCGACCGCACGGGCGAGCAGTACTTC.

The CDR3 DNA follows: TGTGCCAGCAGTTACTCGCAAATGGTCCCGAAGGGGGCGTCTGGGGCCAACGTCCTGACTTTC. It is translated as CASSYSQMVPKGASGANVLTF. The chain has TRBV6-2 or TRBV6-3 and TRBJ2-6, with 7 positions matching TRBD1. Germline assignment: CDR1 MNHEY and CDR2 SVGEGT. CDR3 length equals 21 residues. J gave up 1 base and V 0 bases, and 15 bases lay outside the gene matches.

This clone showed up just a few times. The rearrangement uses TRBV7-3 and TRBJ2-2; 9 positions match TRBD1. V dropped 7 bases and J dropped 5; count of bases not matched to a gene: 2. The CDR3 loop spans 13 amino acids. In germline, CDR1 is SGHTA, CDR2 FQGTGA. CDR3 region: CASTDRGTGELFF. Here the CDR3 DNA reads TGTGCCAGCACCGACAGGGGGACCGGGGAGCTGTTTTTT.

The rearrangement joins TRBV19 to TRBJ1-5; 8 bases line up with TRBD1. The V gene's germline CDR1 is LNHDA and CDR2 SQIVND (reference sequence). The V and J ends lost 6 bases and 5 bases, in that order; junction bases with no gene match: 6. This CDR3 has 14 residues. The CDR3 loop is CASSHDRGYQPQHF. The CDR3 DNA reads as TGTGCCAGTAGCCACGACAGGGGCTATCAGCCCCAGCATTTT. The full variable domain, its missing parts supplied by reference TRBV19 and TRBJ1-5, is DGGITQSPKYLFRKEGQNVTLSCEQNLNHDAMYWYRQDPGQGLRLIYYSQIVNDFQKGDIAEGYSVSREKKESFPLTVTSAQKNPTAFYLCASSHDRGYQPQHFGDGTRLSIL.

This clone is a singleton in its sample. The chain employs TRBV28 and TRBJ1-4; D may be TRBD1 (6 bases). The V and J ends lost 7 bases and 8 bases respectively, with 17 bases between them. CDR1 is MDHEN, CDR2 SYDVKM, per germline. This CDR3 has 14 amino acids. The CDR3 nucleotides read TGTGCCAGCACCCCCGGGGGGGGCCTGGAAAAACTGTTTTTT. As protein: CASTPGGGLEKLFF.

V and J are TRBV18 and TRBJ1-6; TRBD1 matches 7 bases. Germline V CDR1 and CDR2: KGHSH, LQKENI. V lost 8 bases to trimming and J lost 8 bases; unmatched junction nucleotides: 9. The length of the CDR3 is 14 residues. The CDR3, as DNA: TGTGCCAGCGCAACAGGGGCCGGGGATTCACCCCTCCACTTT. It yields the protein CASATGAGDSPLHF.

The J gene is TRBJ1-5, the V gene TRBV5-6; 9 bases match TRBD1. CDR3 length equals 15 residues. With 3 bases clipped from V and 4 bases from J, the junction kept 5 bases outside the gene matches. The germline CDR1 and CDR2 sequences are SGHDT and YYEEEE. CDR3 residues: CASSSGTGWNQPQHF. The CDR3 DNA sequence: TGTGCCAGCAGCTCAGGGACAGGGTGGAATCAGCCCCAGCATTTT.

The chain carries TRBV12-3 or TRBV12-4 and TRBJ1-2; TRBD1 aligns across 8 bases. The CDR3 covers 12 residues. The ends lost 5 bases at V and 4 bases at J; junction bases unmatched: 0. CDR3 nucleotides: TGTGCCAGCAGTGGACAGGGCTATGGCTACACCTTC. Its translation is CASSGQGYGYTF.

V gene TRBV5-6 combines with J gene TRBJ1-1; D is possibly TRBD1 (6 bases). Trimming removed 2 bases at V and 4 bases at J, with 18 bases between. The CDR3 has 16 residues. Germline assignment: CDR1 SGHDT and CDR2 YYEEEE. The CDR3 coding sequence is TGTGCCAGCAGCTTTCGGGCAACGACAGGTAGCACTGAAGCTTTCTTT. Protein product: CASSFRATTGSTEAFF.

The J gene is TRBJ1-2, the V gene TRBV19; D may be TRBD1 (6 bases). This CDR3 has 13 residues. The germline gives CDR1 LNHDA, CDR2 SQIVND (reference sequence). Trimming pared 6 bases from V and 4 bases from J, leaving 12 bases between. The CDR3 here is CASRNREGYGYTF. Here the CDR3 DNA reads TGTGCCAGTAGAAACAGGGAGGGCTATGGCTACACCTTC.

Comments on this clone: One junction end does not reproduce the germline sequence, and a read error may be involved. This sequence joins TRBV9 and TRBJ1-1; D possibly corresponds to TRBD1 (5 bases). Per the germline V gene, CDR1 is SGDLS and CDR2 is YYNGEE. CDR3 length: 13 residues. For the CDR3, the DNA is TGTGCCAGCAGCGTATCAGGGAACGCTGAAGCTTTCTTT. The encoded protein is CASSVSGNAEAFF.

The V gene is TRBV11-3, the J gene TRBJ2-1; D perhaps matches TRBD1 (5 bases). Between the trimmed V and J ends, which lost 3 bases and 9 bases, there was a span of 21 bases. The CDR3 has 16 amino acids. From germline, CDR1 is SGHNT and CDR2 YENEEA. The CDR3 DNA follows: TGTGCCAGCAGCTTTTCTGGACGGACGACAAGGGGTGAGCAGTTCTTC. Residues: CASSFSGRTTRGEQFF.

This chain connects TRBV3-1 (or the pseudogene TRBV3-2) to TRBJ1-2, with 7 bases that match TRBD1. Germline CDR1 is LGHDT and CDR2 is YNNKEL (reference sequence). The CDR3 runs 13 residues. The V and J ends lost 5 bases and 5 bases, in that order; junction bases with no gene match: 5. Here the CDR3 reads CASSFGTEYGYTF. The CDR3 DNA is TGTGCCAGCAGCTTCGGGACAGAATATGGCTACACCTTC.